This TCR beta chain was identified in a study of T-cell reconstitution after alpha-beta-depleted transplantation in children. Study observations and caveats: Counts and diversity of T cells one year after transplant came mostly from newly produced T cells. The origin of high day-60 TCRbeta diversity in some patients lay in surviving recipient T cells and thymic progenitors. Reported findings indicate that, about two months after transplant, alpha-beta T cells came from several hundred expanded clones, which were derived from non-depleted graft cells.

This clonotype was recorded at least ten times. The antigen remains unidentified. Trimming removed 4 bases from V and 12 bases from J, with 16 bases in between. Germline assignment: CDR1 LGHNA and CDR2 YSLEER. The CDR3 spans 13 residues. Preparing the TCRbeta library involved the use of unique molecular identifiers. Using its own MiXCR run on the PCR reads, TCRdb lists one record per CDR3 protein. The table records around 270,000 distinct CDR3 sequences, around 10% of them present only once. V gene TRBV4-3 combines with J gene TRBJ2-1, with a possible D match to TRBD1 (7 bases). Sequencing used PBMCs, obtained before TCRalphabeta/CD19-depleted stem cell transplant. The receptor was derived from a boy under two years old with acute myeloid leukemia, due to receive a stem cell transplant. The CDR3 loop reads CASSPDARGAQFF. The CDR3 bases are TGCGCCAGCAGCCCAGACGCCAGGGGGGCGCAGTTCTTC.